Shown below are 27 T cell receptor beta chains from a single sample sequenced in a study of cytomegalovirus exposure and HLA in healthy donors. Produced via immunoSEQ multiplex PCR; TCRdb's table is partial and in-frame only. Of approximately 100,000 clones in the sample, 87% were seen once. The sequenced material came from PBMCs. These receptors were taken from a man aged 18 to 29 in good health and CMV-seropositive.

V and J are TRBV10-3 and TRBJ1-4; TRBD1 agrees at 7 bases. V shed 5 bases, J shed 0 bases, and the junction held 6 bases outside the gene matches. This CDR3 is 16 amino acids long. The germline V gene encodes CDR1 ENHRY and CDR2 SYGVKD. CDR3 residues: CAISRQGVTTNEKLFF. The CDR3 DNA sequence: TGTGCCATCAGTAGACAGGGAGTTACAACTAATGAAAAACTGTTTTTT.

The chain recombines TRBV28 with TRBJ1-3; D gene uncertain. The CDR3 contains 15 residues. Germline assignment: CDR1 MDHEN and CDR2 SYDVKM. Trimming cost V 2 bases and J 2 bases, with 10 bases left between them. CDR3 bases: TGTGCCAGCAGTTTAGCATGGAGGGCTGGAAACACCATATATTTT. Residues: CASSLAWRAGNTIYF. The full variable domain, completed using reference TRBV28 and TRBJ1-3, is DVKVTQSSRYLVKRTGEKVFLECVQDMDHENMFWYRQDPGLGLRLIYFSYDVKMKEKGDIPEGYSVSREKKERFSLILESASTNQTSMYLCASSLAWRAGNTIYFGEGSWLTVV.

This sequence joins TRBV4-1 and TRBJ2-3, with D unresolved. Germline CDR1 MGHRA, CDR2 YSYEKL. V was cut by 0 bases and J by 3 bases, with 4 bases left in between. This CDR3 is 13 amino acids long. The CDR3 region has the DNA TGCGCCAGCAGCCAAGATCCGACAGATACGCAGTATTTT. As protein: CASSQDPTDTQYF.

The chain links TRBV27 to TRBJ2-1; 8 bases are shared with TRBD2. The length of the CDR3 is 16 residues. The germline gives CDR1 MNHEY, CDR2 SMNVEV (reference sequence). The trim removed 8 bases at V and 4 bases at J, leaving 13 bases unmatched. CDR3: CASGPAGGSLYNEQFF. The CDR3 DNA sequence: TGTGCCAGCGGTCCGGCGGGAGGTTCCCTTTACAATGAGCAGTTCTTC.

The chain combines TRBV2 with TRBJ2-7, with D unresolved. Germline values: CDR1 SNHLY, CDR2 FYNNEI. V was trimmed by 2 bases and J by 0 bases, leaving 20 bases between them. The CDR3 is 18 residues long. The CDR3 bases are TGTGCCAGCAGTGAAACCAGACGACCAGCGACTTCCTCCTACGAGCAGTACTTC. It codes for CASSETRRPATSSYEQYF.

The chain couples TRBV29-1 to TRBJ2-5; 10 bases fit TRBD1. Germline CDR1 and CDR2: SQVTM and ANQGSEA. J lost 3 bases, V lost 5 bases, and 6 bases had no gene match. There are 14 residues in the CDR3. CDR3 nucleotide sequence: TGCAGCGTTAACTGGGGGACAGGGGAAGAGACCCAGTACTTC. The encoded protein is CSVNWGTGEETQYF.

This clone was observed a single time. This CDR3 reads CASKILETQYF. CDR3 sequence (DNA): TGTGCCAGCAAAATATTAGAGACCCAGTACTTC. V gene TRBV6-4 combines with J gene TRBJ2-5; no firm D call. Germline loops: CDR1 MRHNA, CDR2 SNTAGT. CDR3 length: 11 amino acids. V gave up 7 bases and J gave up 4 bases, with 7 bases separating them.

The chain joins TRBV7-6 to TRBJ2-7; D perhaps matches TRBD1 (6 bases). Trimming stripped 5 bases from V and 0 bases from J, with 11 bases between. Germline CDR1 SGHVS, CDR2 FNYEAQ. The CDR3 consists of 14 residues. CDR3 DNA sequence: TGTGCCAGCAGCAATACAGGGAACTCCTACGAGCAGTACTTC. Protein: CASSNTGNSYEQYF. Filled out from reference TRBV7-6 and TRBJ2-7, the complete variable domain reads GAGVSQSPRYKVTKRGQDVALRCDPISGHVSLYWYRQALGQGPEFLTYFNYEAQQDKSGLPNDRFSAERPEGSISTLTIQRTEQRDSAMYRCASSNTGNSYEQYFGPGTRLTVT.

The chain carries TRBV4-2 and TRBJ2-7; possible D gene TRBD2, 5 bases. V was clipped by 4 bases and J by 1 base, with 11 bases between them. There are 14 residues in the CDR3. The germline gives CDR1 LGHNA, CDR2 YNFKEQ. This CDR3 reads CASSPTGESYEQYF. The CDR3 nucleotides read TGTGCCAGCAGCCCCACTGGGGAGTCCTACGAGCAGTACTTC.

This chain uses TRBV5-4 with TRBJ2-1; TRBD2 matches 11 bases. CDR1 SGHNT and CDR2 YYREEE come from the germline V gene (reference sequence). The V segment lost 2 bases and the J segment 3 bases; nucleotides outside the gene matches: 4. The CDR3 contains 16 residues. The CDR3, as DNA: TGTGCCAGCAGCTTATTAGCGGGAGGGATCTACAATGAGCAGTTCTTC. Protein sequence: CASSLLAGGIYNEQFF.

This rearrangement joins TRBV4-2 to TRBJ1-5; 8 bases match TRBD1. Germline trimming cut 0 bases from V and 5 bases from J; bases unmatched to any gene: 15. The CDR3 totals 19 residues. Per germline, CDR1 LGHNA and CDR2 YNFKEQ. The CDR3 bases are TGTGCCAGCAGCCAAGATTACGGGACAGGACTAGGAGTACATCAGCCCCAGCATTTT. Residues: CASSQDYGTGLGVHQPQHF.

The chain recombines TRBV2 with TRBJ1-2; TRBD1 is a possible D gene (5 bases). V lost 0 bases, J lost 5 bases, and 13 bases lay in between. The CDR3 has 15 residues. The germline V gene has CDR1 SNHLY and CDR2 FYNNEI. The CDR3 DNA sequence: TGTGCCAGCAGTGAAGCGCTTGGGGCAGTGTATGGCTACACCTTC. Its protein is CASSEALGAVYGYTF.

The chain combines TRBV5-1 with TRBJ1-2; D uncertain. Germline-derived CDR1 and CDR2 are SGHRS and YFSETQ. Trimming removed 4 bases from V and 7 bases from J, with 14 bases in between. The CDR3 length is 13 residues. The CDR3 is CASSLGSNGGYTF. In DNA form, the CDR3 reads TGCGCCAGCAGCCTGGGTAGCAATGGTGGCTACACCTTC. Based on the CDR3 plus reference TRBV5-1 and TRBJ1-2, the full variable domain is KAGVTQTPRYLIKTRGQQVTLSCSPISGHRSVSWYQQTPGQGLQFLFEYFSETQRNKGNFPGRFSGRQFSNSRSEMNVSTLELGDSALYLCASSLGSNGGYTFGSGTRLTVV.

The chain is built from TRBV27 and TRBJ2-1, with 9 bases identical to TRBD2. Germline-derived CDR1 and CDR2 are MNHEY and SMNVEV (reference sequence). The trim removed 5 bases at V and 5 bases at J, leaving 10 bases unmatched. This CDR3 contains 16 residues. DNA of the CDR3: TGTGCCAGCAGTCTTATGGGGACTAGCCTCAACAATGAGCAGTTCTTC. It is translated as CASSLMGTSLNNEQFF.

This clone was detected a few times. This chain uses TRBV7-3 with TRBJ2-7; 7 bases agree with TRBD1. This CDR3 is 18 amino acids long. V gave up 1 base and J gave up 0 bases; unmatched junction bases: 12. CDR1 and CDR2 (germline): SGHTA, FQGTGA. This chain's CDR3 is CASSLISRRDRNSYEQYF. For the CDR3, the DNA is TGTGCCAGCAGCTTAATCTCGCGCCGGGACAGAAACTCCTACGAGCAGTACTTC.

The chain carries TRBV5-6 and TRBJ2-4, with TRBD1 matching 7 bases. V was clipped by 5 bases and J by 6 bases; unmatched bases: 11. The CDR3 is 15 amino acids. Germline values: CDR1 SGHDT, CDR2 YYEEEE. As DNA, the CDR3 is TGTGCCAGCAGATCCGACAGGGAACAGGGAAACATTCAGTACTTC. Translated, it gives CASRSDREQGNIQYF.

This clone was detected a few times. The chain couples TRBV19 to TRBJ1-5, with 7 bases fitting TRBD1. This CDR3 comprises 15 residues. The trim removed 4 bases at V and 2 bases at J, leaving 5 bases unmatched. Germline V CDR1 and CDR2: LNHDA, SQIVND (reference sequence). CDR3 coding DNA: TGTGCCAGTAGTAACAGGGGCGGAGGCAATCAGCCCCAGCATTTT. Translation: CASSNRGGGNQPQHF. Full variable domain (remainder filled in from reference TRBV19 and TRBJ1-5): DGGITQSPKYLFRKEGQNVTLSCEQNLNHDAMYWYRQDPGQGLRLIYYSQIVNDFQKGDIAEGYSVSREKKESFPLTVTSAQKNPTAFYLCASSNRGGGNQPQHFGDGTRLSIL.

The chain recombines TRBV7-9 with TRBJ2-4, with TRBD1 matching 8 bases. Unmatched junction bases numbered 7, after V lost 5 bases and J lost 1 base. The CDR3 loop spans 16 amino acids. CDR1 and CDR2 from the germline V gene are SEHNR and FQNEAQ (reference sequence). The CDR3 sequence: CASSVVRDRAKNIQYF. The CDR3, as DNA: TGTGCCAGCAGCGTGGTCAGGGACAGGGCCAAAAACATTCAGTACTTC. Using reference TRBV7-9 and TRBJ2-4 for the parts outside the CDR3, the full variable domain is DTGVSQNPRHKITKRGQNVTFRCDPISEHNRLYWYRQTLGQGPEFLTYFQNEAQLEKSRLLSDRFSAERPKGSFSTLEIQRTEQGDSAMYLCASSVVRDRAKNIQYFGAGTRLSVL.

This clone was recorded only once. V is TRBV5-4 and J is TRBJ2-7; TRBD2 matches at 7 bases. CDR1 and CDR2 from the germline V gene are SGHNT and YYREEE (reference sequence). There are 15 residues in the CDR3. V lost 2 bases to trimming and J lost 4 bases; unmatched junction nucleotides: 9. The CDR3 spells CASSFGLGGLYEQYF. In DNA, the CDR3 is TGTGCCAGCAGCTTCGGACTGGGGGGGTTATACGAGCAGTACTTC.

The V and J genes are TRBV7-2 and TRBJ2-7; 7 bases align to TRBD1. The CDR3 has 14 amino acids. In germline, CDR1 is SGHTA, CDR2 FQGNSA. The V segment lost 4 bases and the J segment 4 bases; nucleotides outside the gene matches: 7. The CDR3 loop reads CASSSSGTAYEQYF. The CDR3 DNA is TGTGCCAGCAGCTCGTCCGGGACAGCATACGAGCAGTACTTC.

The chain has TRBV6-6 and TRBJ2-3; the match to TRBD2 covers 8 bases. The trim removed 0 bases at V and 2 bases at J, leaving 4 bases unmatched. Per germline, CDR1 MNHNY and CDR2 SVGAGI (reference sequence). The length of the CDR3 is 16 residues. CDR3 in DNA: TGTGCCAGCAGTTACTCTCGCGGGGGGTACACAGATACGCAGTATTTT. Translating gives CASSYSRGGYTDTQYF.

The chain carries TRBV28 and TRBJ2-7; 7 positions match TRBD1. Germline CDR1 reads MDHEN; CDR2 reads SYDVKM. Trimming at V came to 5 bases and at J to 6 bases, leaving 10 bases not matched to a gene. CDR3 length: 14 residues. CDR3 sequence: CASSLDRALLEQYF. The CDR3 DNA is TGTGCCAGCAGTCTCGACAGGGCCCTCCTCGAGCAGTACTTC.

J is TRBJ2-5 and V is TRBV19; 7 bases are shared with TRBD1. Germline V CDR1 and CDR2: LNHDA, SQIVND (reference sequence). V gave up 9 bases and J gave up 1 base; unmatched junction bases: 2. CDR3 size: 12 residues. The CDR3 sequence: CASRQGQETQYF. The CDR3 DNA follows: TGTGCCAGCCGACAGGGCCAAGAGACCCAGTACTTC.

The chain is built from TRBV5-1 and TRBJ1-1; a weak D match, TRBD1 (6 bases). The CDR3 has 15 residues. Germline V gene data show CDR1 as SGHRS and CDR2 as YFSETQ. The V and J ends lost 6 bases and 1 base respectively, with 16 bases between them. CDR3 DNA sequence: TGCGCCAGCAACACAGGAACGACAGGGAACACTGAAGCTTTCTTT. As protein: CASNTGTTGNTEAFF. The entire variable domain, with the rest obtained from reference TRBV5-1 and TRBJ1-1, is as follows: KAGVTQTPRYLIKTRGQQVTLSCSPISGHRSVSWYQQTPGQGLQFLFEYFSETQRNKGNFPGRFSGRQFSNSRSEMNVSTLELGDSALYLCASNTGTTGNTEAFFGQGTRLTVV.

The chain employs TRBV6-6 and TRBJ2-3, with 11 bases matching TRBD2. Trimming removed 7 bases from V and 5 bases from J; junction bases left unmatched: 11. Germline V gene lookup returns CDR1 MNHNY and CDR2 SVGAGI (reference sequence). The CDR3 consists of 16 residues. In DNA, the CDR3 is TGTGCCAGCATTCTAGGGGGGACTAGCGGAAAAGATACGCAGTATTTT. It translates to CASILGGTSGKDTQYF.

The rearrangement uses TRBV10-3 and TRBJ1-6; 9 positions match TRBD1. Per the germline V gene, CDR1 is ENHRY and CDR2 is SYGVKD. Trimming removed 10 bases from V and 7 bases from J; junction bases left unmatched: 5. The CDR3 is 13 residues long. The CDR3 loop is CATAGQGNSPLHF. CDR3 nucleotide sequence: TGTGCCACCGCGGGACAGGGCAATTCACCCCTCCACTTT.

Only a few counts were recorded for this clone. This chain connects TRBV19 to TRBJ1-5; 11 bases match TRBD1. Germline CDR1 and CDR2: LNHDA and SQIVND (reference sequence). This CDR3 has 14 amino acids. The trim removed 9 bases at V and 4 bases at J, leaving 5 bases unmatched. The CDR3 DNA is TGTGCCAGCGGACAGGGGGCGATAAATCAGCCCCAGCATTTT. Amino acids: CASGQGAINQPQHF.